The present T cell receptor (beta chain) was sequenced within a study of Ad26.COV2.S vaccination and SARS-CoV-2 variants. The J segment lost 0 bases and the V segment lost 4 bases, leaving 2 bases of the junction unmatched. CDR1 LGHDT and CDR2 YNNKEL come from the germline V gene (reference sequence). The CDR3 contains 14 residues. For this clone: Its target is unknown.

Produced via immunoSEQ multiplex PCR; TCRdb's table is partial and in-frame only. The table includes some 250,000 clones, around 87% detected once. Overall study results and limits: Following vaccination, spike-specific CD8+ and CD4+ T cell responses reportedly exhibited substantial breadth.

Treatment defined: some 20 received Ad26.COV2.S at low or high dose, single or two shots; about 5 received placebo; per-sample allocation not given. Day 63 following the first vaccine or placebo injection was when the samples were taken. The rearrangement links TRBV3-1 (or the pseudogene TRBV3-2) to TRBJ2-7; 8 bases match TRBD1. The sample was peripheral blood, taken in a trial of Ad26.COV2.S vaccine versus placebo. The clonotype was recovered from a person aged 18 to 65 who received the Ad26.COV2.S COVID-19 vaccine or a placebo. DNA for the CDR3: TGTGCCAGCAGCCTGCAGGGGGCCTCCTACGAGCAGTACTTC. Its protein is CASSLQGASYEQYF.